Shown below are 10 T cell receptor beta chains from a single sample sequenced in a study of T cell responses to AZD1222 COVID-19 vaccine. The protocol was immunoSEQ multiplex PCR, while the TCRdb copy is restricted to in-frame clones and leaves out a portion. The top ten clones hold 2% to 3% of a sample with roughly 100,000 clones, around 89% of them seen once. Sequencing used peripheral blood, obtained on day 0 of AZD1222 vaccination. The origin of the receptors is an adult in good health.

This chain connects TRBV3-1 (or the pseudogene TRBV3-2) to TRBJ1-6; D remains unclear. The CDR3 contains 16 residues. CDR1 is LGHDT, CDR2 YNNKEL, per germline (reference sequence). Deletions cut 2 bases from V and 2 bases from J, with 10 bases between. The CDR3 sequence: CASSQPSDTYNSPLHF. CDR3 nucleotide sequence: TGTGCCAGCAGCCAACCGTCTGACACCTATAATTCACCCCTCCACTTT.

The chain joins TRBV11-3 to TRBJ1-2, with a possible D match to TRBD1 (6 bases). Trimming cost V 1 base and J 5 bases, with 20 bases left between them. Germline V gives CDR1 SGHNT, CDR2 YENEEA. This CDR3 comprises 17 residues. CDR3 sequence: CASSLVFQGYVTYGYTF. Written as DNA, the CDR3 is TGTGCCAGCAGCTTAGTATTCCAGGGGTACGTTACGTATGGCTACACCTTC. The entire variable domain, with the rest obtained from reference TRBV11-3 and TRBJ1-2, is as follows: EAGVVQSPRYKIIEKKQPVAFWCNPISGHNTLYWYLQNLGQGPELLIRYENEEAVDDSQLPKDRFSAERLKGVDSTLKIQPAELGDSAVYLCASSLVFQGYVTYGYTFGSGTRLTVV.

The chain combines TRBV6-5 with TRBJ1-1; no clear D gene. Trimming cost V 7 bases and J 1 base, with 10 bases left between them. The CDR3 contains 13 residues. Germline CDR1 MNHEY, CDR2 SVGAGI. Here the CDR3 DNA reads TGTGCCAGCACCGCACAGAGGAACACTGAAGCTTTCTTT. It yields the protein CASTAQRNTEAFF.

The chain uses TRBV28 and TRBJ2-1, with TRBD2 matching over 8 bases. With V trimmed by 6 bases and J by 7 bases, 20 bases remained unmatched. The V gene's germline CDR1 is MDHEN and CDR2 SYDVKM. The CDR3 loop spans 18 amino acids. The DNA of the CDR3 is TGTGCCAGCAGCCGCAGAAGGTGGCTAGCGGGTTTGGTGAATGAGCAGTTCTTC. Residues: CASSRRRWLAGLVNEQFF.

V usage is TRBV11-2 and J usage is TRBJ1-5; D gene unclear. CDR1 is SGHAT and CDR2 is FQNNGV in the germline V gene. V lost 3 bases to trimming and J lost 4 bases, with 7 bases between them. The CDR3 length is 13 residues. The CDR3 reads CASSFSENQPQHF. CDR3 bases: TGTGCCAGCAGCTTCTCCGAGAATCAGCCCCAGCATTTT.

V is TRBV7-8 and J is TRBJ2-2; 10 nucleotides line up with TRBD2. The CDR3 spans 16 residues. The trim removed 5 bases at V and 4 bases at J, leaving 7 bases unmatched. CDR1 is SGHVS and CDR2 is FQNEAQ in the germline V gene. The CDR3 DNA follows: TGTGCCAGCAGCACCCGACTAGCGGGTCGCACCGGGGAGCTGTTTTTT. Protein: CASSTRLAGRTGELFF.

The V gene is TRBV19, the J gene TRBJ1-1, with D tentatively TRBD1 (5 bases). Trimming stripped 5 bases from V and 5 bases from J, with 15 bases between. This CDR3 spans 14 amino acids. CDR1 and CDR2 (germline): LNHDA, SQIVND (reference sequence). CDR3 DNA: TGTGCCAGTAGTCGGCGGGGGAGGGATACTGAAGCTTTCTTT. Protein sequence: CASSRRGRDTEAFF. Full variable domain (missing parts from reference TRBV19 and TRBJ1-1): DGGITQSPKYLFRKEGQNVTLSCEQNLNHDAMYWYRQDPGQGLRLIYYSQIVNDFQKGDIAEGYSVSREKKESFPLTVTSAQKNPTAFYLCASSRRGRDTEAFFGQGTRLTVV.

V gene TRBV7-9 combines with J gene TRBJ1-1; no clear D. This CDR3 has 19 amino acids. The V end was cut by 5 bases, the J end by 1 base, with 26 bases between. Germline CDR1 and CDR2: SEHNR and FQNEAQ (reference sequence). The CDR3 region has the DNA TGTGCCAGCAGCCTAGGACCCGTTTGGGGTCCACTTCAGAACACTGAAGCTTTCTTT. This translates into CASSLGPVWGPLQNTEAFF.

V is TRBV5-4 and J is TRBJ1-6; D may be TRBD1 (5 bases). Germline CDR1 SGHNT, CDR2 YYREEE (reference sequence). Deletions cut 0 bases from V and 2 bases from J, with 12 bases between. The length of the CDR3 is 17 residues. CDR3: CASSLEGRGAYNSPLHF. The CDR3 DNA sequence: TGTGCCAGCAGCTTGGAGGGCCGGGGGGCCTATAATTCACCCCTCCACTTT.

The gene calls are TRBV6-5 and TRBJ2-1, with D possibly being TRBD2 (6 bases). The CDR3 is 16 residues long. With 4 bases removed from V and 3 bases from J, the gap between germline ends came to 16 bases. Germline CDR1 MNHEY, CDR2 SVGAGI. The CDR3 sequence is CASSFIGGHSYNEQFF. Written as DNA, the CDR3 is TGTGCCAGCAGTTTTATTGGAGGGCACAGCTACAATGAGCAGTTCTTC.